Listed here are 8 T cell receptor beta chains from one sample, sequenced in a study of T-cell reconstitution after alpha-beta-depleted transplantation in children. The authors prepared the TCRbeta library with unique molecular identifiers. TCRdb itself ran the PCR reads through MiXCR, one entry per CDR3 protein. This table has roughly 200,000 distinct CDR3 sequences, approximately 6.9% appearing once. The material was PBMCs, obtained before TCRalphabeta/CD19-depleted stem cell transplant. The receptors here all came from a boy aged 2 to 10 with acute lymphoblastic leukemia, due to receive a stem cell transplant.

The chain employs TRBV7-7 and TRBJ2-3; 8 positions match TRBD1. Germline V gene lookup returns CDR1 SSHAT and CDR2 FNYEAQ (reference sequence). V shed 6 bases, J shed 5 bases, and the junction held 10 bases outside the gene matches. The CDR3 is 15 residues long. The DNA of the CDR3 is TGTGCCAGCAGTACCGGACAGGGCCTTGGAGATACGCAGTATTTT. The encoded protein is CASSTGQGLGDTQYF.

This clonotype was detected many times. The chain couples TRBV5-1 to TRBJ2-7; TRBD2 is a possible D gene (6 bases). The CDR3 consists of 12 residues. The V end was cut by 4 bases, the J end by 3 bases, with 8 bases between. Germline CDR1 SGHRS, CDR2 YFSETQ. The CDR3 loop is CASSGDFYEQYF. CDR3 nucleotide sequence: TGCGCCAGCAGCGGGGACTTCTACGAGCAGTACTTC.

The chain employs TRBV20-1 and TRBJ2-3, with 10 nucleotides matching TRBD2. The CDR3 has 15 residues. CDR1 is DFQATT and CDR2 is SNEGSKA in the germline V gene (reference sequence). V lost 3 bases to trimming and J lost 1 base; unmatched junction nucleotides: 4. The CDR3 bases are TGCAGTGCTAGCCCTACTAGCGGGGGCACAGATACGCAGTATTTT. Translation: CSASPTSGGTDTQYF.

There are a few counts of this clonotype. The genes are TRBV14 and TRBJ1-6; no firm D call. The germline V gene encodes CDR1 SGHDN and CDR2 FVKESK. V was shortened by 1 base and J by 2 bases, with 9 bases between the two germline ends. CDR3 length equals 16 residues. The CDR3 reads CASSQGGGTYNSPLHF. In DNA, the CDR3 is TGTGCCAGCAGCCAAGGTGGCGGCACCTATAATTCACCCCTCCACTTT.

This clonotype was observed a few times. The J gene is TRBJ1-4, the V gene TRBV7-8; 8 bases are shared with TRBD1. The CDR3 totals 21 residues. The V gene end was trimmed by 3 bases and the J gene end by 0 bases; junction bases not matched to a gene: 18. Germline V gene lookup returns CDR1 SGHVS and CDR2 FQNEAQ. This chain's CDR3 is CASSFWGMTGASRATNEKLFF. As DNA, the CDR3 is TGTGCCAGCAGCTTTTGGGGCATGACAGGGGCCTCCAGGGCAACTAATGAAAAACTGTTTTTT. The full variable domain, with the rest looked up from reference TRBV7-8 and TRBJ1-4, is GAGVSQSPRYKVAKRGQDVALRCDPISGHVSLFWYQQALGQGPEFLTYFQNEAQLDKSGLPSDRFFAERPEGSVSTLKIQRTQQEDSAVYLCASSFWGMTGASRATNEKLFFGSGTQLSVL.

To note about this clonotype: An end of the junction does not agree with germline; a read error may underlie this. The rearrangement joins TRBV7-9 to TRBJ2-1; TRBD2 matches at 10 bases. The germline V gene encodes CDR1 SEHNR and CDR2 FQNEAQ (reference sequence). This CDR3 is 16 amino acids long. CDR3 in DNA: TGTGCCAGCAGCCCGAGAAGCGGGGGGGCCGGCAATGAGCATTTCTTC. Amino acids: CASSPRSGGAGNEHFF.

This clonotype was seen ten or more times. The chain joins TRBV5-1 to TRBJ2-1; D gene unclear. This CDR3 comprises 14 residues. V was pared by 2 bases and J by 10 bases, with 16 bases between. Per the germline V gene, CDR1 is SGHRS and CDR2 is YFSETQ. The CDR3 DNA reads TGCGCCAGCAGCTTTAAGGTGGACCACACGGAGCAGTTCTTC. Residues: CASSFKVDHTEQFF.

The sample holds many counts of this clonotype. The chain is built from TRBV20-1 and TRBJ2-3, with a tentative D call TRBD2 (6 bases). The CDR3 has 13 residues. V shed 5 bases and J shed 3 bases, with 12 bases lying between them. Per germline, CDR1 DFQATT and CDR2 SNEGSKA (reference sequence). The CDR3 DNA reads as TGCAGTGCTGACTTCCGGGGGACAGATACGCAGTATTTT. It encodes CSADFRGTDTQYF.